Following are 22 T cell receptor beta chains from one sample sequenced in a study of identifying expanded T cells in peripheral blood. Sequencing was performed with immunoSEQ multiplex PCR; in TCRdb, only in-frame clones are kept and a portion is missing. The sample records approximately 90,000 clones, around 88% being singletons. The sample comprised blood. The receptors here all came from a person between 18 and 75 years old in good health.

This chain connects TRBV7-8 to TRBJ2-7; D unresolved. Trimming cost V 4 bases and J 3 bases, with 7 bases left between them. Germline V gene lookup returns CDR1 SGHVS and CDR2 FQNEAQ. CDR3 length equals 12 residues. The chain's CDR3 is CASSSPGYEQYF. In DNA, the CDR3 is TGTGCCAGCAGCTCCCCAGGCTACGAGCAGTACTTC.

This clone was picked up one time. The chain couples TRBV30 to TRBJ2-3, with 8 bases matching TRBD1. The CDR3 length is 13 residues. Unmatched junction bases numbered 7, after V lost 5 bases and J lost 6 bases. Germline lookup yields CDR1 GTSNPN and CDR2 SVGIG (reference sequence). The CDR3 is CAWGGTGFDTQYF. CDR3 DNA sequence: TGTGCCTGGGGCGGGACAGGCTTTGATACGCAGTATTTT.

The gene calls are TRBV5-1 and TRBJ2-7, with no clear D. The germline V gene encodes CDR1 SGHRS and CDR2 YFSETQ. The CDR3 consists of 13 residues. Trimming stripped 0 bases from V and 4 bases from J, with 8 bases between. Here the CDR3 reads CASSLVIGYEQYF. In DNA form, the CDR3 reads TGCGCCAGCAGCTTGGTCATTGGGTACGAGCAGTACTTC. The full variable domain, with the rest looked up from reference TRBV5-1 and TRBJ2-7, is KAGVTQTPRYLIKTRGQQVTLSCSPISGHRSVSWYQQTPGQGLQFLFEYFSETQRNKGNFPGRFSGRQFSNSRSEMNVSTLELGDSALYLCASSLVIGYEQYFGPGTRLTVT.

The chain combines TRBV6-5 with TRBJ1-5; no clear D. The CDR3 contains 13 residues. The V gene lost 10 bases and the J gene lost 0 bases, with 10 bases spanning the gap. CDR1 is MNHEY, CDR2 SVGAGI, per germline. The CDR3 DNA is TGTGCCACCGGGTCCTATAGCAATCAGCCCCAGCATTTT. Translating gives CATGSYSNQPQHF.

This clone was detected only a few times. This sequence joins TRBV4-1 and TRBJ1-2, with 8 nucleotides matching TRBD1. Trimming at V came to 3 bases and at J to 3 bases, leaving 6 bases not matched to a gene. Germline CDR1 reads MGHRA; CDR2 reads YSYEKL. This CDR3 spans 15 amino acids. The CDR3 region has the DNA TGCGCCAGCAGCCAGACTTCACAGGGGGACTATGGCTACACCTTC. It is translated as CASSQTSQGDYGYTF.

V usage is TRBV25-1 and J usage is TRBJ2-5; TRBD2 matches 8 bases. Matching the DNA end better, TRBJ2-7 makes the J call doubtful. Per the germline V gene, CDR1 is MGHDK and CDR2 is SYGVNS. The CDR3 has 13 residues. The CDR3 coding sequence is TGTGCCAGCGTATCAGCGGGGGCCTACGAGCAGTACTTC. Translation: CASVSAGAYEQYF.

This chain uses TRBV30 with TRBJ2-6, with D perhaps TRBD1 (5 bases). This CDR3 has 12 amino acids. Trimming removed 1 base from V and 13 bases from J, with 11 bases in between. Germline V gene lookup returns CDR1 GTSNPN and CDR2 SVGIG (reference sequence). CDR3 nucleotides: TGTGCCTGGAGTGGGCAGGGTGGGGTCCTGACTTTC. This translates into CAWSGQGGVLTF.

This clone was found once. The chain links TRBV5-1 to TRBJ1-2; 7 bases are a match to TRBD1. The J segment lost 3 bases and the V segment lost 3 bases, leaving 17 bases of the junction unmatched. The CDR3 has 18 amino acids. CDR1 is SGHRS, CDR2 YFSETQ, per germline. The CDR3 nucleotides are TGCGCCAGCAGCTCCCCGAATAAGACAGGGAGAGACTACTATGGCTACACCTTC. Translating it yields CASSSPNKTGRDYYGYTF.

The chain couples TRBV2 to TRBJ2-7; TRBD1 aligns across 10 bases. Germline trimming cut 8 bases from V and 3 bases from J; bases unmatched to any gene: 10. The CDR3 extends over 15 amino acids. Germline V gives CDR1 SNHLY, CDR2 FYNNEI. The CDR3: CASSRTDRGDYEQYF. CDR3 sequence (DNA): TGTGCCAGCTCGAGGACGGACAGGGGGGACTACGAGCAGTACTTC.

In its sample, this clone was seen many times. The chain uses TRBV19 and TRBJ2-7, with TRBD1 matching over 7 bases. CDR1 LNHDA and CDR2 SQIVND come from the germline V gene (reference sequence). CDR3 length: 14 amino acids. J was trimmed by 0 bases and V by 6 bases; bases with no gene match: 5. CDR3 amino acids: CASRRDSSSYEQYF. The CDR3 bases are TGTGCCAGTAGAAGGGACAGTAGCTCCTACGAGCAGTACTTC. Supplemented by reference TRBV19 and TRBJ2-7, the full variable domain reads DGGITQSPKYLFRKEGQNVTLSCEQNLNHDAMYWYRQDPGQGLRLIYYSQIVNDFQKGDIAEGYSVSREKKESFPLTVTSAQKNPTAFYLCASRRDSSSYEQYFGPGTRLTVT.

The chain carries TRBV19 and TRBJ2-7; the match to TRBD1 covers 7 bases. CDR1 and CDR2 from the germline V gene are LNHDA and SQIVND (reference sequence). With V trimmed by 1 base and J by 3 bases, 0 bases remained unmatched. The CDR3 runs to 13 residues. The CDR3 is CASSIAGGYEQYF. CDR3 in DNA: TGTGCCAGTAGTATAGCAGGGGGCTACGAGCAGTACTTC.

The chain uses TRBV19 and TRBJ1-1, with TRBD1 matching over 9 bases. From germline, CDR1 is LNHDA and CDR2 SQIVND (reference sequence). CDR3 length: 13 residues. With V trimmed by 7 bases and J by 6 bases, 6 bases remained unmatched. CDR3 in DNA: TGTGCCAGTAAGTGGACAGGGGCATCTGAAGCTTTCTTT. The encoded protein is CASKWTGASEAFF. Using reference TRBV19 and TRBJ1-1 for the parts outside the CDR3, the full variable domain is DGGITQSPKYLFRKEGQNVTLSCEQNLNHDAMYWYRQDPGQGLRLIYYSQIVNDFQKGDIAEGYSVSREKKESFPLTVTSAQKNPTAFYLCASKWTGASEAFFGQGTRLTVV.

V gene TRBV7-9 combines with J gene TRBJ2-1; possibly TRBD2 for D (5 bases). The CDR3 totals 14 residues. Germline V gives CDR1 SEHNR, CDR2 FQNEAQ (reference sequence). Trimming took 4 bases from V and 3 from J, leaving 10 bases between them. This CDR3 is CASSSDYFYNEQFF. DNA of the CDR3: TGTGCCAGCAGCTCAGACTATTTCTACAATGAGCAGTTCTTC. Full variable domain (rest looked up from reference TRBV7-9 and TRBJ2-1): DTGVSQNPRHKITKRGQNVTFRCDPISEHNRLYWYRQTLGQGPEFLTYFQNEAQLEKSRLLSDRFSAERPKGSFSTLEIQRTEQGDSAMYLCASSSDYFYNEQFFGPGTRLTVL.

This chain uses TRBV18 with TRBJ1-4; TRBD1 matches 9 bases. V was pared by 8 bases and J by 5 bases, with 3 bases of the junction left unmatched. The CDR3 totals 13 residues. Per the germline V gene, CDR1 is KGHSH and CDR2 is LQKENI. CDR3 nucleotide sequence: TGTGCCAGCGCAGGGACAGGGAATGAAAAACTGTTTTTT. Translated, it gives CASAGTGNEKLFF.

This clone was seen a handful of times. V is TRBV30 and J is TRBJ1-5, with unresolved D. The V gene's germline CDR1 is GTSNPN and CDR2 SVGIG (reference sequence). V shed 3 bases and J shed 4 bases, with 16 bases lying between them. The CDR3 consists of 15 residues. As DNA, the CDR3 is TGTGCCTGGAGGGCCCGGCTAGAGCCTAATCAGCCCCAGCATTTT. Its protein product is CAWRARLEPNQPQHF. Variable domain in full (rest from reference TRBV30 and TRBJ1-5): SQTIHQWPATLVQPVGSPLSLECTVEGTSNPNLYWYRQAAGRGLQLLFYSVGIGQISSEVPQNLSASRPQDRQFILSSKKLLLSDSGFYLCAWRARLEPNQPQHFGDGTRLSIL.

This clone was picked up a small number of times. This chain uses TRBV21-1 with TRBJ1-5. TRBV21-1 represents a pseudogene. The CDR3 spans 15 residues. In nucleotides, the CDR3 is TGTGCCAGCATTGTAGGAGCCTGCCGGGATCAGCCCCAGCATTTT. Amino acids: CASIVGACRDQPQHF.

The chain uses TRBV4-2 and TRBJ1-1, with 8 bases that match TRBD1. The CDR3 runs to 13 residues. Germline CDR1 LGHNA, CDR2 YNFKEQ. V lost 5 bases to trimming and J lost 12 bases; unmatched junction nucleotides: 11. CDR3 sequence (DNA): TGTGCCAGCAGCTTGGACAGGGACCTTGTCACTTTCTTT. Its translation is CASSLDRDLVTFF.

The CDR3 DNA reads TGTGCCACCTCGGGCTGGGGATTTTCACCCCTCCACTTT. Protein sequence: CATSGWGFSPLHF. This sequence joins TRBV15 and TRBJ1-6; D unclear. V dropped 8 bases and J dropped 9 bases, with 14 bases sitting between them. The CDR3 totals 13 residues. Germline V gene sequence: CDR1 LNHNV, CDR2 YYDKDF (reference sequence).

The sample holds a few counts of this clone. The chain uses TRBV5-1 and TRBJ2-6, with D possibly TRBD1 on 6 matching bases. The germline V and J ends were trimmed by 3 bases and 0 bases, with 7 bases remaining between them. CDR1 and CDR2 (germline): SGHRS, YFSETQ. This CDR3 is built from 15 residues. In DNA form, the CDR3 reads TGCGCCAGCAGCTCGGACAGCTCTGGGGCCAACGTCCTGACTTTC. The encoded protein is CASSSDSSGANVLTF.

This clone was seen a single time. V and J are TRBV6-6 and TRBJ1-6, with D tentatively TRBD1 (5 bases). Germline-derived CDR1 and CDR2 are MNHNY and SVGAGI (reference sequence). V was clipped by 2 bases and J by 7 bases, with 15 bases between them. The CDR3 spans 16 residues. The CDR3 here is CASSYREGKENSPLHF. DNA of the CDR3: TGTGCCAGCAGTTACCGGGAGGGGAAGGAAAATTCACCCCTCCACTTT.

The V gene is TRBV6-1, the J gene TRBJ2-5; 11 bases match TRBD1. The CDR3 is made up of 16 amino acids. Unmatched junction bases numbered 5, after V lost 0 bases and J lost 5 bases. CDR1 is MNHNS and CDR2 is SASEGT in the germline V gene. CDR3 amino acids: CASSEAIGTGGETQYF. The CDR3 DNA reads TGTGCCAGCAGTGAAGCCATAGGGACAGGGGGGGAGACCCAGTACTTC.

This clone was recorded a few times. The J gene is TRBJ2-5, the V gene TRBV7-2; D gene unclear. The germline V and J ends were trimmed by 4 bases and 4 bases, with 13 bases remaining between them. The CDR3 has 14 residues. Per the germline V gene, CDR1 is SGHTA and CDR2 is FQGNSA. CDR3 sequence: CASSSGGLGETQYF. The CDR3 nucleotides read TGTGCCAGCAGCTCTGGCGGCCTCGGAGAGACCCAGTACTTC.